This TCR beta chain was identified during a study of identical twins. The germline V and J ends were trimmed by 8 bases and 1 base, with 9 bases remaining between them. The CDR3 contains 13 residues. Germline CDR1 reads SNHLY; CDR2 reads FYNNEI. TCRdb reanalysed the 5' RACE reads using MiXCR and keeps one entry per CDR3 protein. Counted here are roughly 630,000 distinct CDR3 sequences, 7.1% occurring once; the ten biggest clones make up around 1.6%. These data were also filed under a second study, of yellow fever vaccine responses in identical twins.

The sample comprised PBMCs. This receptor was taken from a young woman in good health. This sequence joins TRBV2 and TRBJ1-5; a possible D gene is TRBD1 (5 bases). CDR3 DNA: TGTGCCAGCCAGGGACTGAGCAATCAGCCCCAGCATTTT. This translates into CASQGLSNQPQHF.